The rows below give T cell receptor beta chains drawn from one sample of a study of HIV-infected patients and healthy controls. One entry per CDR3 protein results from TCRdb running MiXCR on the 5' RACE reads. In the table there are about 7,600 distinct CDR3 sequences, 10% of which are singletons. The sequencing used blood, collected before antiretroviral therapy. The receptors were sampled from an adult with HIV infection. Each CDR3 is given with its conserved first and last residue. D genes are given only for firm matches. Not every row has a clone size; where given, it reads once, few, many or a size class.

j_call clone_size d_call v_call cdr3_nt cdr3_aa
TRBJ2-7 many NA TRBV27 TGTGCCAGCAGTTTATTTCGGGGATCCTACGAGCAGTACTTC CASSLFRGSYEQYF
TRBJ1-5 NA NA TRBV12-3/TRBV12-4 TGTGCCAGCAGTTTAAGGATCGGGGAAGGCAATCAGCCCCAGCATTTT CASSLRIGEGNQPQHF
TRBJ1-6 NA NA TRBV2 TGTGCCAGCAGGGTGACCGAGAATTCACCCCTCCACTTT CASRVTENSPLHF
TRBJ2-3 many NA TRBV20-1 TGCAGTGCCGCTAAATCGGGGGGCCCAGATACGCAGTATTTT CSAAKSGGPDTQYF
TRBJ2-5 NA NA TRBV21-1 TGTGCCAGCAGCAAAACTCTAGCGGGAGCGAGGGAGACCCAGTACTTC CASSKTLAGARETQYF
TRBJ2-2 many TRBD2 TRBV4-1 TGCGCCAGCAGCGAGCCCGCGGGAGTCGTCACCGGGGAGCTGTTTTTT CASSEPAGVVTGELFF
TRBJ1-1 many NA TRBV6-2/TRBV6-3 TGTGCCAGCAGTCGAGTGGGGCCGGGGGCGGCTGTCACTGAAGCTTTCTTT CASSRVGPGAAVTEAFF
TRBJ1-5 few NA TRBV7-2 TGTGCCAGCAGCTTTCAGGGATTTGGGCCCCAGCATTTT CASSFQGFGPQHF
TRBJ2-3 medium-sized NA TRBV29-1 TGCAGCGCCAGGGCCAACACAGATACGCAGTATTTT CSARANTDTQYF
TRBJ2-1 many TRBD2 TRBV19 TGTGCCAGTACACTCGTCGGGACTAGCGGGGACCTGGGCGAGCAGTTCTTC CASTLVGTSGDLGEQFF
TRBJ2-1 once TRBD1 TRBV7-8 TGTGCCAGCAGCTTAACGGACAGGGTCGATGAGCAGTTCTTC CASSLTDRVDEQFF
TRBJ2-6 many NA TRBV4-3 TGCGCCAGCATTCAGAGGGGTGCCGGGGCCAACGTCCTGACTTTC CASIQRGAGANVLTF
TRBJ2-7 few TRBD1 TRBV25-1 TGTGCCAGCAGTGACCCACCGGGGGCCGGGACAGGCGTTACCTACGAGCAGTACTTC CASSDPPGAGTGVTYEQYF
TRBJ1-5 NA NA TRBV28 TGTGCCAGCAGTTTAAACGGATACAATCAGCCCCAGCATTTT CASSLNGYNQPQHF
TRBJ2-2 NA TRBD2 TRBV29-1 TGCAGCGTAGAGGTTCTAGCGGCGAACACCGGGGAGCTGTTTTTT CSVEVLAANTGELFF
TRBJ1-2 many NA TRBV4-3 TGCGCCAGCAGCCAGGACGGACTTGCGGGCTACACCTTC CASSQDGLAGYTF
TRBJ1-2 few NA TRBV30 TGTGCCTGGAGCCGGACAGTCCGGGGCTATGGCTACACCTTC CAWSRTVRGYGYTF
TRBJ2-1 medium-sized TRBD2 TRBV7-9 TGTGCCAGCAGCTTAGCTAGCGGGAGGTTCATTGAGCAGTTCTTC CASSLASGRFIEQFF
TRBJ2-1 few NA TRBV3-1 TGTGCCAGCAGCCAAGACTACAATGAGCAGTTCTTC CASSQDYNEQFF
TRBJ2-3 NA NA TRBV12-3/TRBV12-4 TGTGCCAGCAGTTTAGTCGGCAGTAGCACAGATACGCAGTATTTT CASSLVGSSTDTQYF
TRBJ2-5 medium-sized NA TRBV21-1 TGTGCCAGCAGCAAAGAAGGGGGAACCCAGTACTTC CASSKEGGTQYF
TRBJ2-7 many NA TRBV7-9 TGTGCCAGCAGCTTAGTAGGGTGGGAAGAGCAGTACTTC CASSLVGWEEQYF
TRBJ2-1 once NA TRBV27 TGTGCCAGCAGTTCCGTCGGGTCCTCCTACAATGAGCAGTTCTTC CASSSVGSSYNEQFF
TRBJ2-3 NA NA TRBV18 TGTGCCAGCTCACCACGGCGGCAAGGCACAGATACGCAGTATTTT CASSPRRQGTDTQYF
TRBJ1-6 many TRBD1 TRBV7-2 TGTGCCAGCAGCTTAGGCCGGGGACAGTATAATTCACCCCTCCACTTT CASSLGRGQYNSPLHF
TRBJ2-3 NA NA TRBV9 TGTGCCAGCAGCGTCGGAGGGAGCGGAGGCATAGATACGCAGTATTTT CASSVGGSGGIDTQYF
TRBJ2-5 many NA TRBV6-1 TGTGCCAGCAGGGGCTCTGGAAGTAAAGAGACCCAGTACTTC CASRGSGSKETQYF
TRBJ1-4 many TRBD1 TRBV5-1 TGCGCCAGCAGATCCCGGACAGGGACTGATGAAAAACTGTTTTTT CASRSRTGTDEKLFF
TRBJ2-1 large TRBD2 TRBV4-3 TGCGCCAGCAGCCAAGATAAACTAGCGGTTATGAATGAGCAGTTCTTC CASSQDKLAVMNEQFF
TRBJ2-7 many NA TRBV28 TGTGCCACCCGGACGGTTTACGAGCAGTACTTC CATRTVYEQYF
TRBJ1-1 many NA TRBV11-2 TGTGCCAGCAGCTTAGAGCCCGGGGCCGAAGCTTTCTTT CASSLEPGAEAFF
TRBJ1-5 many NA TRBV6-2/TRBV6-3 TGTGCCAGCACCGCGGTCCGGGCCAAAAAAGGGCTGGGGGATAGCAATCAGCCCCAGCATTTT CASTAVRAKKGLGDSNQPQHF
TRBJ2-7 many TRBD1 TRBV11-2 TGTGCCAGCAGCTTATGGGACAGGGGCTACGAGCAGTACTTC CASSLWDRGYEQYF
TRBJ1-5 many TRBD1 TRBV28 TGTGCCAGCAGCATCATGGGACAGGGTGATTTACAGCCCCAGCATTTT CASSIMGQGDLQPQHF
TRBJ2-7 few TRBD1 TRBV7-8 TGTGCCAGCAGTTCAATCCCCACAGGGGGCACAGCCTACGAGCAGTACTTC CASSSIPTGGTAYEQYF
TRBJ2-7 NA NA TRBV10-3 TGTGCCATCAGTGAGGTAGACAACGCCTACGAGCAGTACTTC CAISEVDNAYEQYF
TRBJ2-1 NA NA TRBV29-1 TGCAGCGTTGAACACAGAGTGCATGAGCAGTTCTTC CSVEHRVHEQFF
TRBJ1-2 many TRBD1 TRBV7-2 TGTGCCAGCAGCTCCAGGACAGGGAACTATGGCTACACCTTC CASSSRTGNYGYTF
TRBJ1-2 few TRBD1 TRBV6-6 TGTGCCAGCAGCTCATACAGGGGGGAAGGCTACACCTTC CASSSYRGEGYTF
TRBJ2-7 few NA TRBV28 TGTGCCAGCAGTTCCTCAGGTGGCTATCAAGGAGAGCAGTACTTC CASSSSGGYQGEQYF
TRBJ2-7 many TRBD2 TRBV12-3/TRBV12-4 TGTGCCAGCAGTCCGGGACTAGCGTTAGAGCAGTACTTC CASSPGLALEQYF